The 8 T cell receptor beta chains given below trace back to one sample, sequenced in a study of neurological immune-mediated disorders. Each CDR3 protein is one row after TCRdb ran MiXCR on the 5' RACE reads. The data show over 45,000 distinct CDR3 sequences, 2.5% to 3.5% seen once. The sequenced sample was PBMCs. All receptors come from a woman aged 50 to 65 with multiple sclerosis.

This clonotype was picked up many times. J is TRBJ2-1 and V is TRBV7-2, with 8 bases fitting TRBD2. The V and J ends lost 7 bases and 7 bases, in that order; junction bases with no gene match: 9. This CDR3 has 14 residues. Germline V gives CDR1 SGHTA, CDR2 FQGNSA. Written as DNA, the CDR3 is TGTGCCAGCACCATGCCGGGAGGGGGGAATGAGCAGTTCTTC. The encoded protein is CASTMPGGGNEQFF. Drawing the rest from reference TRBV7-2 and TRBJ2-1, the complete variable domain is GAGVSQSPSNKVTEKGKDVELRCDPISGHTALYWYRQSLGQGLEFLIYFQGNSAPDKSGLPSDRFSAERTGGSVSTLTIQRTQQEDSAVYLCASTMPGGGNEQFFGPGTRLTVL.

This clonotype has a count of ten or more. The J gene is TRBJ1-2, the V gene TRBV7-2; D is unresolved. V was trimmed by 2 bases and J by 7 bases, leaving 14 bases between them. The CDR3 runs to 14 residues. CDR1 and CDR2 from the germline V gene are SGHTA and FQGNSA. The CDR3: CASSLHSGGVGYTF. In nucleotides, the CDR3 is TGTGCCAGCAGCTTACACTCGGGCGGTGTTGGCTACACCTTC.

This clonotype was seen ten or more times. The CDR3 reads CASSPWDRGEGDTQYF. DNA for the CDR3: TGTGCCAGCAGCCCGTGGGACAGGGGGGAAGGAGATACGCAGTATTTT. The chain uses TRBV3-1 and TRBJ2-3, with TRBD1 matching 11 bases. V trimming: 4 bases; J trimming: 5 bases; junction bases outside the gene matches: 8. The germline gives CDR1 LGHDT, CDR2 YNNKEL (reference sequence). This CDR3 is built from 16 residues.

This clonotype was observed many times. In DNA, the CDR3 is TGCAGTGCTAGAGCAGGGGGTGGCTCCTACGAGCAGTACTTC. This gives the protein CSARAGGGSYEQYF. The chain combines TRBV20-1 with TRBJ2-7; 7 bases map to TRBD1. Germline V CDR1 and CDR2: DFQATT, SNEGSKA (reference sequence). CDR3 length: 14 residues. V trimming: 1 base; J trimming: 0 bases; junction bases outside the gene matches: 3.

The chain employs TRBV7-2 and TRBJ2-5, with a possible D match to TRBD1 (7 bases). V was clipped by 1 base and J by 5 bases, with 17 bases between them. The CDR3 is 16 residues long. CDR1 is SGHTA, CDR2 FQGNSA, per germline. The CDR3 DNA sequence: TGTGCCAGCAGCTTAGGGGGGCAGGGGGGCCGGGAGACCCAGTACTTC. The encoded protein is CASSLGGQGGRETQYF. The full variable domain, its missing parts supplied by reference TRBV7-2 and TRBJ2-5, is GAGVSQSPSNKVTEKGKDVELRCDPISGHTALYWYRQSLGQGLEFLIYFQGNSAPDKSGLPSDRFSAERTGGSVSTLTIQRTQQEDSAVYLCASSLGGQGGRETQYFGPGTRLLVL.

This clonotype was seen many times. This chain connects TRBV2 to TRBJ1-1; unclear D gene. V lost 6 bases, J lost 0 bases, and 11 bases lay in between. The CDR3 is 14 residues long. The germline gives CDR1 SNHLY, CDR2 FYNNEI. The DNA of the CDR3 is TGTGCCAGCAGCTCAACATATATGAACACTGAAGCTTTCTTT. Its protein is CASSSTYMNTEAFF.

This clonotype has ten or more counts. Here the CDR3 DNA reads TGTGCCAGCAGTTGGGACGGTTACAATGAGCAGTTCTTC. Protein sequence: CASSWDGYNEQFF. The chain links TRBV6-2 or TRBV6-3 to TRBJ2-1; D is possibly TRBD1 or TRBD2 (5 bases each). The CDR3 totals 13 residues. Per germline, CDR1 MNHEY and CDR2 SVGEGT. Trimming took 4 bases from V and 4 from J, leaving 8 bases between them.

This clonotype was observed at least ten times. This chain uses TRBV15 with TRBJ2-3; 8 positions match TRBD2. This CDR3 has 16 amino acids. Germline trimming cut 0 bases from V and 3 bases from J; bases unmatched to any gene: 5. Germline-derived CDR1 and CDR2 are LNHNV and YYDKDF (reference sequence). The CDR3 DNA follows: TGTGCCACCAGCAGAGATCAGGGACTAGTAACAGATACGCAGTATTTT. Protein product: CATSRDQGLVTDTQYF.